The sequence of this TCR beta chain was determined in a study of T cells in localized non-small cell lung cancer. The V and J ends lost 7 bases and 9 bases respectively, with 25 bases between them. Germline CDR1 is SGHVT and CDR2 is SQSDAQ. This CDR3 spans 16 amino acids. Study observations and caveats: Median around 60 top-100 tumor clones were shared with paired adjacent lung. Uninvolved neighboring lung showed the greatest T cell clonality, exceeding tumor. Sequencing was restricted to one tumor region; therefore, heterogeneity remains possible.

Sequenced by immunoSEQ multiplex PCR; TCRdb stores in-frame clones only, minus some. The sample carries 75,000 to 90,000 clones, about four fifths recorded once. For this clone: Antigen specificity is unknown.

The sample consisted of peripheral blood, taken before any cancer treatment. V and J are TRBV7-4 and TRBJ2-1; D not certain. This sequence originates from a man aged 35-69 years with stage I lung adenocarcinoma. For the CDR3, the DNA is TGTGCCAGCACCCTGGGCCCGAGAGACAAGGTGGGTGAGCAGTTCTTC. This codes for CASTLGPRDKVGEQFF.